These 21 T cell receptor beta chains were sequenced from one sample in a study of blood T cell repertoires in COVID-19. The assay was immunoSEQ multiplex PCR, and TCRdb's table has in-frame clones only and misses some. This sample has around 180,000 clones, with 89% found just once. The material sequenced was PBMCs or T cells enriched from blood (not recorded which). The receptors derive from a woman between 40 and 55 years old with acute COVID-19.

The chain is built from TRBV19 and TRBJ1-5; D is ambiguous. CDR1 and CDR2 (germline): LNHDA, SQIVND (reference sequence). The ends were cut back, 4 bases at V and 0 bases at J, with 13 bases in the middle. The CDR3 sequence is 16 residues long. The CDR3 sequence: CASSTPGLNSNQPQHF. CDR3 DNA sequence: TGTGCCAGTAGTACCCCTGGACTCAATAGCAATCAGCCCCAGCATTTT.

The V call is TRBV7-9, the J call TRBJ2-1, with D possibly being TRBD1 (5 bases). CDR1 is SEHNR, CDR2 FQNEAQ, per germline (reference sequence). V was cut by 3 bases and J by 3 bases, with 15 bases left in between. The CDR3 length is 16 residues. The CDR3 reads CASSFLIDSGYNEQFF. The CDR3 bases are TGTGCCAGCAGCTTTTTAATTGACAGTGGCTACAATGAGCAGTTCTTC.

The chain employs TRBV29-1 and TRBJ2-3; maybe TRBD2 (6 bases). The CDR3 loop spans 16 amino acids. Trimming took off 4 bases at V and 0 bases at J, with 17 bases between the two ends. Germline lookup yields CDR1 SQVTM and CDR2 ANQGSEA. The DNA of the CDR3 is TGCAGCGTTGTCCCCTATAGCGGATTGAGCACAGATACGCAGTATTTT. Translating it yields CSVVPYSGLSTDTQYF.

This chain links TRBV19 with TRBJ2-7, with 7 nucleotides matching TRBD1. CDR1 LNHDA and CDR2 SQIVND come from the germline V gene (reference sequence). Trimming removed 4 bases from V and 2 bases from J; junction bases left unmatched: 5. CDR3 length: 14 residues. The DNA for the CDR3 is TGTGCCAGTAGTAGGCAACAGGGGACCTACGAGCAGTACTTC. It specifies CASSRQQGTYEQYF.

The rearrangement links TRBV6-5 to TRBJ2-2; D not resolved. This CDR3 has 15 amino acids. V was cut by 6 bases and J by 4 bases, with 15 bases left in between. The germline V gene has CDR1 MNHEY and CDR2 SVGAGI. The DNA of the CDR3 is TGTGCCAGCAGCCCCATGAGCTACGGCACCGGGGAGCTGTTTTTT. This gives the protein CASSPMSYGTGELFF.

The chain links TRBV30 to TRBJ1-1, with a possible D match to TRBD1 (6 bases). CDR1 is GTSNPN, CDR2 SVGIG, per germline (reference sequence). V was cut by 0 bases and J by 5 bases, with 16 bases left in between. The CDR3 consists of 15 residues. CDR3 in DNA: TGTGCCTGGAGTGTACGGGCGGGGGCAGGGACTGAAGCTTTCTTT. Translating it yields CAWSVRAGAGTEAFF.

The table lists this clone with a count of one. V and J are TRBV9 and TRBJ1-6; possible D gene TRBD1, 5 bases. The CDR3 is made up of 17 amino acids. Germline V gene lookup returns CDR1 SGDLS and CDR2 YYNGEE. V shed 4 bases and J shed 0 bases, with 14 bases lying between them. The CDR3 loop is CASSPTVISSYNSPLHF. CDR3 coding DNA: TGTGCCAGCAGCCCGACAGTGATTTCCTCCTATAATTCACCCCTCCACTTT. The variable domain in full, with the rest retrieved from reference TRBV9 and TRBJ1-6, is DSGVTQTPKHLITATGQRVTLRCSPRSGDLSVYWYQQSLDQGLQFLIQYYNGEERAKGNILERFSAQQFPDLHSELNLSSLELGDSALYFCASSPTVISSYNSPLHFGNGTRLTVT.

This chain links TRBV5-4 with TRBJ2-5; D remains unclear. V gave up 6 bases and J gave up 3 bases, with 6 bases separating them. The CDR3 length is 11 residues. Germline V gene data show CDR1 as SGHNT and CDR2 as YYREEE (reference sequence). CDR3 DNA sequence: TGTGCCAGCACCCTAAAAGAGACCCAGTACTTC. This encodes CASTLKETQYF.

CDR3: CASSLHPGQTNTEAFF. CDR3 nucleotides: TGTGCCAGCTCCCTCCATCCGGGACAGACGAACACTGAAGCTTTCTTT. The V and J genes are TRBV18 and TRBJ1-1; 7 nucleotides line up with TRBD1. Per the germline V gene, CDR1 is KGHSH and CDR2 is LQKENI. V shed 6 bases and J 1 base; nucleotides not matched to a gene: 11. There are 16 residues in the CDR3. Combining the CDR3 with reference TRBV18 and TRBJ1-1 gives the whole variable domain NAGVMQNPRHLVRRRGQEARLRCSPMKGHSHVYWYRQLPEEGLKFMVYLQKENIIDESGMPKERFSAEFPKEGPSILRIQQVVRGDSAAYFCASSLHPGQTNTEAFFGQGTRLTVV.

V is TRBV6-4 and J is TRBJ1-6; the D gene is possibly TRBD1 (5 bases). Germline-derived CDR1 and CDR2 are MRHNA and SNTAGT. Trimming stripped 4 bases from V and 0 bases from J, with 7 bases between. The CDR3 contains 15 residues. This CDR3 is CASSGQGSYNSPLHF. Here the CDR3 DNA reads TGTGCCAGCAGTGGCCAGGGCTCCTATAATTCACCCCTCCACTTT.

The chain couples TRBV4-1 to TRBJ2-7; 9 bases fit TRBD1. Germline V gene sequence: CDR1 MGHRA, CDR2 YSYEKL. Trimming removed 3 bases from V and 5 bases from J; junction bases left unmatched: 8. CDR3 length: 15 residues. CDR3 protein: CASSQTRDRANEQYF. CDR3 coding DNA: TGCGCCAGCAGCCAGACACGGGACAGGGCCAACGAGCAGTACTTC.

Worth noting for this clone: The sample contains more than one DNA sequence encoding this CDR3. This chain uses TRBV18 with TRBJ2-1; D might be TRBD1 (6 bases). The length of the CDR3 is 14 residues. Germline V gene data show CDR1 as KGHSH and CDR2 as LQKENI. Trimming removed 6 bases at V and 4 bases at J, with 13 bases between. Here the CDR3 reads CASSPLGGYNEQFF. In DNA form, the CDR3 reads TGTGCCAGCTCCCCCTTAGGGGGTTACAATGAGCAGTTCTTC. Looking up the rest from reference TRBV18 and TRBJ2-1 gives the full variable domain: NAGVMQNPRHLVRRRGQEARLRCSPMKGHSHVYWYRQLPEEGLKFMVYLQKENIIDESGMPKERFSAEFPKEGPSILRIQQVVRGDSAAYFCASSPLGGYNEQFFGPGTRLTVL.

V gene TRBV2 combines with J gene TRBJ2-3; TRBD2 agrees at 9 bases. This CDR3 region has 15 residues. The V segment lost 6 bases and the J segment 6 bases; nucleotides outside the gene matches: 10. Per germline, CDR1 SNHLY and CDR2 FYNNEI. The chain's CDR3 is CASRGLIAGDDTQYF. The CDR3 region has the DNA TGTGCCAGCAGGGGCCTCATAGCGGGGGACGATACGCAGTATTTT.

The J gene is TRBJ1-2, the V gene TRBV27; D is uncertain. Trimming took off 0 bases at V and 6 bases at J, with 11 bases between the two ends. This CDR3 spans 14 amino acids. CDR1 MNHEY and CDR2 SMNVEV come from the germline V gene (reference sequence). The CDR3 is CASSLSGGRDGYTF. Written as DNA, the CDR3 is TGTGCCAGCAGTTTATCGGGAGGGAGAGATGGCTACACCTTC.

The chain couples TRBV16 to TRBJ1-1; tentative D call: TRBD1 (5 bases). Germline CDR1 KGHSY, CDR2 FQNENV. V lost 0 bases and J lost 8, with 7 bases in between. CDR3 length equals 12 residues. The CDR3 DNA is TGTGCCAGCAGCCAATCGCCAGGGGAAGCTTTCTTT. This codes for CASSQSPGEAFF.

V gene TRBV30 combines with J gene TRBJ2-3; D perhaps matches TRBD2 (6 bases). CDR1 and CDR2 (germline): GTSNPN, SVGIG (reference sequence). Trimming took off 5 bases at V and 1 base at J, with 16 bases between the two ends. The CDR3 is made up of 15 amino acids. The CDR3 loop is CAWVVSGVRTDTQYF. The CDR3 nucleotides are TGTGCCTGGGTTGTGTCGGGGGTCCGCACAGATACGCAGTATTTT.

V gene TRBV24-1 combines with J gene TRBJ1-3; D may be TRBD1 (5 bases). Between the trimmed V and J ends, which lost 2 bases and 8 bases, there was a span of 15 bases. Germline CDR1 is KGHDR and CDR2 is SFDVKD. The CDR3 covers 15 residues. CDR3 DNA: TGTGCCACCAGTGATTCAGGTTATTCAGGGTACACCATATATTTT. Translated, it gives CATSDSGYSGYTIYF.

V gene TRBV19 combines with J gene TRBJ1-2; D possibly corresponds to TRBD1 (6 bases). The V gene's germline CDR1 is LNHDA and CDR2 SQIVND (reference sequence). Trimming removed 4 bases from V and 4 bases from J, with 13 bases in between. This CDR3 has 14 amino acids. The DNA of the CDR3 is TGTGCCAGTAGTACGCAACAGGGTTTCTATGGCTACACCTTC. The encoded protein is CASSTQQGFYGYTF. The full variable domain, its missing parts supplied by reference TRBV19 and TRBJ1-2, is DGGITQSPKYLFRKEGQNVTLSCEQNLNHDAMYWYRQDPGQGLRLIYYSQIVNDFQKGDIAEGYSVSREKKESFPLTVTSAQKNPTAFYLCASSTQQGFYGYTFGSGTRLTVV.

The chain links TRBV18 to TRBJ2-7; 10 bases line up with TRBD1. The CDR3 is 14 amino acids. V trimming: 3 bases; J trimming: 4 bases; junction bases outside the gene matches: 3. Looked up from germline, CDR1 is KGHSH and CDR2 is LQKENI. CDR3 amino acids: CASSPGDRGYEQYF. DNA for the CDR3: TGTGCCAGCTCACCGGGGGACAGGGGTTACGAGCAGTACTTC.

V and J are TRBV28 and TRBJ1-5; 9 bases fit TRBD1. The CDR3 loop spans 14 amino acids. Germline CDR1 is MDHEN and CDR2 is SYDVKM. Here the CDR3 reads CATTGGVSNQPQHF. The CDR3 DNA is TGTGCTACGACAGGGGGTGTTAGCAATCAGCCCCAGCATTTT.

A remark on this clone: The same CDR3 arises from other DNA sequences in this sample as well. The chain is built from TRBV27 and TRBJ2-7, with TRBD2 identical over 13 bases. Germline CDR1 is MNHEY and CDR2 is SMNVEV (reference sequence). The V segment lost 5 bases and the J segment 6 bases; nucleotides outside the gene matches: 4. The CDR3 covers 14 residues. CDR3 loop: CASSGLAGESEQYF. The CDR3 nucleotides read TGTGCCAGCAGTGGACTAGCGGGAGAGAGCGAGCAGTACTTC.